These T cell receptor beta chains were read from a single sample in a study of shared clonotypes between healthy human individuals. TCRdb's copy holds only in-frame clones and misses some; the assay was immunoSEQ multiplex PCR. The table lists approximately 2,000,000 clones, about 93% of them singletons. The sequencing input was naive CD8+ T cells from PBMCs. The source is a man in his late teens or twenties in good health. Some clones in this sample may be carry-over from other donors' samples. Both conserved end residues are trimmed from each CDR3.

j_gene: TRBJ1-2
v_gene: TRBV9
CDR3aa: ASRSYGGYGYT

j_gene: TRBJ2-1
v_gene: TRBV6-6
CDR3aa: ASSFGNEQF

j_gene: TRBJ2-4
v_gene: TRBV9
CDR3aa: ASSGGSTREAKNIQY

j_gene: TRBJ2-3
v_gene: TRBV28
CDR3aa: ASSPGGQGVSSTDTQY

j_gene: TRBJ2-7
v_gene: TRBV7-6
CDR3aa: ASSLARGHEQY

j_gene: TRBJ1-2
v_gene: TRBV11-2
CDR3aa: ATMDGNYGYT

j_gene: TRBJ2-7
v_gene: TRBV6-5
CDR3aa: ASSFAQISYEQY

j_gene: TRBJ1-4
v_gene: TRBV18
CDR3aa: ASSPSRTATNEKLF

j_gene: TRBJ1-1
v_gene: TRBV9
CDR3aa: ASSADTYPGRGTEAF

j_gene: TRBJ2-7
v_gene: TRBV4-2
CDR3aa: ASSQDRVAGGFAYEQY

j_gene: TRBJ2-7
v_gene: TRBV27
CDR3aa: ASSGGTSSYEQY

j_gene: TRBJ2-7
v_gene: TRBV4-1
CDR3aa: ASSQGLSGSSYYEQY

j_gene: TRBJ2-2
v_gene: TRBV5-1
CDR3aa: ASSLMLDNMAGELF

j_gene: TRBJ1-2
v_gene: TRBV11-2
CDR3aa: ASSPSWAHGYT

j_gene: TRBJ2-7
v_gene: TRBV28
CDR3aa: ASRWQTSYEQY

j_gene: TRBJ2-7
v_gene: TRBV7-9
CDR3aa: ASSSALGAGVSEQY

j_gene: TRBJ2-6
v_gene: TRBV10-3
CDR3aa: AISGKVASGANVLT

j_gene: TRBJ2-2
v_gene: TRBV10-2
CDR3aa: ASSDEGGPLLSNTGELF

j_gene: TRBJ1-1
v_gene: TRBV10-3
CDR3aa: AINSVNTEAF

j_gene: TRBJ2-2
v_gene: TRBV27
CDR3aa: ASSLRLAGANTGELF

j_gene: TRBJ2-1
v_gene: TRBV9
CDR3aa: ASSGTFGSQGSYNEQF

j_gene: TRBJ2-3
v_gene: TRBV29-1
CDR3aa: SVEGSSGRDEDTQY

j_gene: TRBJ1-1
v_gene: TRBV27
CDR3aa: ASSWGTGNTEAF

j_gene: TRBJ2-7
v_gene: TRBV28
CDR3aa: ASSPVTSVRNEQY

j_gene: TRBJ2-7
v_gene: TRBV6-5
CDR3aa: ASRPFQNRGEQY

j_gene: TRBJ1-3
v_gene: TRBV4-3
CDR3aa: ASSPLAGNTIY

j_gene: TRBJ2-7
v_gene: TRBV4-1
CDR3aa: ASSQTGLRYEQY

j_gene: TRBJ1-4
v_gene: TRBV7-8
CDR3aa: ASSLASAGGFEKLF

j_gene: TRBJ2-1
v_gene: TRBV5-1
CDR3aa: ASSWGTSYF

j_gene: TRBJ1-1
v_gene: TRBV16
CDR3aa: ASSQGRDTEAF

j_gene: TRBJ2-1
v_gene: TRBV25-1
CDR3aa: ATQTGGVSYNEQF

j_gene: TRBJ2-1
v_gene: TRBV9
CDR3aa: ASSVGSPEIAGDNEQF

j_gene: TRBJ2-2
v_gene: TRBV7-9
CDR3aa: ASRRGDTGELF

j_gene: TRBJ2-7
v_gene: TRBV28
CDR3aa: ASSALTGGYEQY

j_gene: TRBJ2-1
v_gene: TRBV2
CDR3aa: ASGGDRAYNEQF

j_gene: TRBJ2-2
v_gene: TRBV12-5
CDR3aa: ASGLVLRGSDTNTGELF

j_gene: TRBJ2-7
v_gene: TRBV29-1
CDR3aa: SVEGLTSGYEQY

j_gene: TRBJ2-6
v_gene: TRBV29-1
CDR3aa: SVEVRETGFGANVLT

j_gene: TRBJ1-6
v_gene: TRBV30
CDR3aa: AWSGRRSPLH

j_gene: TRBJ2-5
v_gene: TRBV4-1
CDR3aa: ASSQVGLAGLRETQY

j_gene: TRBJ2-2
v_gene: TRBV4-3
CDR3aa: ASSPSVWGYGELF

j_gene: TRBJ2-2
v_gene: TRBV28
CDR3aa: ASSSPPLYLIGRTNTGELF

j_gene: TRBJ2-7
v_gene: TRBV19
CDR3aa: ASRDRYYEQY

j_gene: TRBJ2-3
v_gene: TRBV5-5
CDR3aa: ASSRHTADTDTQY

j_gene: TRBJ2-7
v_gene: TRBV7-9
CDR3aa: ASSGQGIPYEQY

j_gene: TRBJ2-5
v_gene: TRBV4-1
CDR3aa: ASSGLAVQETQY

j_gene: TRBJ1-2
v_gene: TRBV2
CDR3aa: ASLPQGAYGYT

j_gene: TRBJ1-2
v_gene: TRBV28
CDR3aa: ASSPTYGYT

j_gene: TRBJ1-1
v_gene: TRBV29-1
CDR3aa: SVEDEGVGAF

j_gene: TRBJ2-3
v_gene: TRBV4-3
CDR3aa: ASSQDRPGGMADTQY

j_gene: TRBJ1-5
v_gene: TRBV6-5
CDR3aa: ASRPAEGGNQPQH

j_gene: TRBJ2-1
v_gene: TRBV28
CDR3aa: ASRGLAEIYNEQF

j_gene: TRBJ2-6
v_gene: TRBV4-1
CDR3aa: ASSPLKGPGTGANVLT

j_gene: TRBJ1-1
v_gene: TRBV10-2
CDR3aa: ASLPWDREGTMNTEAF

j_gene: TRBJ2-5
v_gene: TRBV6-6
CDR3aa: ASSGPGGQETQY

j_gene: TRBJ1-5
v_gene: TRBV29-1
CDR3aa: SVRTGLGPQH

j_gene: TRBJ1-5
v_gene: TRBV10-3
CDR3aa: AISDAEGQPQH